This T cell receptor beta chain was identified in a study of cytomegalovirus exposure and HLA in healthy donors. Study in general: A data release that came early held 80 million to 95 million unique TCRs from HLA-typed donors.

Findings and caveats of the study: Reports indicate that TCR beta sequences accurately predicted the HLA-A and HLA-B alleles of most subjects. The likely explanation for a cluster of highly shared sequence variants was sequencing artifact. Later analysis revealed greater clonal expansion in HLA-associated TCR beta chains than in equally common others.

60 Vbeta and 13 Jbeta primers were used in PCR. The assay was immunoSEQ multiplex PCR, and TCRdb's table has in-frame clones only and misses some. This table holds 140,000 or so clones, 76% found once. The CDR3 has 15 amino acids. V shed 3 bases and J shed 2 bases, with 12 bases lying between them. Germline V lookup: CDR1 KGHSH, CDR2 LQKENI. On this clone: Its cognate antigen is unknown.

The chain has TRBV18 and TRBJ2-3, with D maybe TRBD2 (5 bases). Sequenced: PBMCs. The receptor was derived from a woman aged 40 to 55 in good health and CMV-seronegative. The CDR3 DNA reads as TGTGCCAGCTCACCGAGAACGGGAATCACAGATACGCAGTATTTT. Its protein product is CASSPRTGITDTQYF.